Included here is one TCR beta chain sequence, with context. Its cognate antigen is unknown. This specimen comes from a study of CXCR3-negative and CXCR3-positive naive CD8 T cells. Findings of the study overall: CXCR3-expressing naive cells carried TRB CDR3s more hydrophobic than those of CXCR3-negative naive cells. Comparison of naive CXCR3-negative and CXCR3-positive cells revealed similar TRBV-TRBJ usage, while memory cells differed.

All CD8+ T cell subsets were sorted in triplicate at fewer than 350,000 cells each. It was by 5' RACE with UMI labels that the TRB cDNA libraries were prepared. TCRdb reprocessed the 5' RACE reads and keeps a single row for each CDR3 protein, giving no DNA. The sample table includes more than 80,000 distinct CDR3 sequences. From germline, CDR1 is MNHEY and CDR2 SMNVEV (reference sequence). This CDR3 has 14 residues. The sequencing input was naive CXCR3+ CD8+ T cells from blood. Subset indicated: CD45RO-CCR7+CD27+CD95- naive CD8+ T cells expressing CXCR3 (TNR3+). This chain links TRBV27 with TRBJ1-1. The receptor comes from a human donor in good health. Some clones in this sample may be carry-over from other donors' samples. The CDR3: CASSLRTVNEEAFF.